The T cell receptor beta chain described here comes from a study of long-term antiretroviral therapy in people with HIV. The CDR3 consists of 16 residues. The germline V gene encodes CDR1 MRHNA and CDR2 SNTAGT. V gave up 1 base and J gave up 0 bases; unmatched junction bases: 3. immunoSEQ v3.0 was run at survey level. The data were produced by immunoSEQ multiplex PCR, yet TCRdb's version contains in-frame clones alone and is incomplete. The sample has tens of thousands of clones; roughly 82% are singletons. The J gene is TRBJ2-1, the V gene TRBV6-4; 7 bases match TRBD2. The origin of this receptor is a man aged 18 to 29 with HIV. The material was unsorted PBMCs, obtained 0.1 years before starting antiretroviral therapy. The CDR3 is CASSDLRESSYNEQFF. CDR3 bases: TGTGCCAGCAGTGACTTGCGGGAGAGCTCCTACAATGAGCAGTTCTTC.